This T cell receptor beta chain is from a study of blood T cell repertoires in COVID-19. On the study more broadly: There were acute and convalescent COVID-19 samples, and they came from the United States, Italy and Spain.

Germline V CDR1 and CDR2: MGHRA, YSYEKL. V lost 0 bases, J lost 5 bases, and 13 bases lay in between. The CDR3 extends over 15 amino acids. Generated by immunoSEQ multiplex PCR, the TCRdb table keeps only in-frame clones and is missing some. Of approximately 260,000 clones in the sample, 80% to 90% were seen once. This clone has just one count. The sequence was obtained from a woman aged 70-85 years with acute or convalescent COVID-19. What was sequenced was peripheral blood. The chain is built from TRBV4-1 and TRBJ1-1; possibly TRBD1 for D (6 bases). Written as DNA, the CDR3 is TGCGCCAGCAGCCAAGATTGGACAGAGGGGACTGAAGCTTTCTTT. Translation: CASSQDWTEGTEAFF.